The T cell receptor beta chain under discussion was sequenced for a study of blood T cell repertoires in COVID-19. Overall study context: Sites across the United States, Italy and Spain contributed samples from acute and convalescent COVID-19.

TCRdb's copy holds only in-frame clones and misses some; the assay was immunoSEQ multiplex PCR. The sample lists about 270,000 clones; approximately 90% were seen once. Germline CDR1 LNHDA, CDR2 SQIVND (reference sequence). The V segment lost 2 bases and the J segment 7 bases; nucleotides outside the gene matches: 9. CDR3 size: 16 residues. This chain connects TRBV19 to TRBJ2-1; 9 positions match TRBD2. The source of this sequence is a man aged 40-49 years who had been exposed to COVID-19. Material: PBMCs or T cells enriched from blood (not recorded which). CDR3 amino acids: CASSIIPSGRTNEQFF. The CDR3 DNA follows: TGTGCCAGTAGTATAATCCCGAGCGGGAGGACGAATGAGCAGTTCTTC.